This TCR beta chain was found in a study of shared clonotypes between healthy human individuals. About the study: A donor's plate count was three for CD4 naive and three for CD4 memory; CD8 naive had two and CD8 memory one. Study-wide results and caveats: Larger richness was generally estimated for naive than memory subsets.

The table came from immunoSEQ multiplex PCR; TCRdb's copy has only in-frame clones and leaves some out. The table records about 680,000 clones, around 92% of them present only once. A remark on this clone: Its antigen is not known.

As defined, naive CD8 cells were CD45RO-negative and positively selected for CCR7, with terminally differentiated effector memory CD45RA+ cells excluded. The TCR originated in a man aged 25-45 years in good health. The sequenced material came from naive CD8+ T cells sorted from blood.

CDR3 nucleotides: TGTGCCAGCAGTAAGGGACTAGCGGGAAGCGCGTCGTTTTGGACCCAGTACTTC. Protein product: CASSKGLAGSASFWTQYF. The chain recombines TRBV28 with TRBJ2-5, with 13 bases that match TRBD2. V was pared by 5 bases and J by 7 bases, with 16 bases of the junction left unmatched. CDR3 length: 18 residues. Germline CDR1 MDHEN, CDR2 SYDVKM.